These T cell receptor beta chains were read from a single sample in a study of blood T cell repertoires in COVID-19. Generated by immunoSEQ multiplex PCR, the TCRdb table keeps only in-frame clones and is missing some. The sample lists about 200,000 clones, 85% to 90% seen once, with around 1.5% in the top ten. Material for sequencing was peripheral blood. These receptors were collected from a man aged 18 to 35 with active or convalescent COVID-19. Each CDR3 is given with its conserved first and last residue. The D gene is left open where the match is weak. Clone size, where shown, is once, few, many, or a class for clones that have expanded.

clone_size	v_call	d_call	j_call	cdr3_aa	cdr3_nt
-	TRBV5-6	TRBD1	TRBJ1-2	CASSSTGQGWYGYTF	TGTGCCAGCAGCTCAACCGGACAGGGGTGGTATGGCTACACCTTC
-	TRBV6-1	TRBD1	TRBJ1-1	CASSEGTGGYTEAFF	TGTGCCAGCAGTGAAGGGACAGGGGGATACACTGAAGCTTTCTTT
-	TRBV2	TRBD1	TRBJ1-2	CASSEVRTGSGYTF	TGTGCCAGCAGTGAAGTCCGGACAGGGAGCGGCTACACCTTC
-	TRBV4-2	TRBD1	TRBJ1-1	CASSQGGTGGEAFF	TGTGCCAGCAGCCAAGGGGGGACAGGGGGCGAAGCTTTCTTT
-	TRBV2	-	TRBJ1-6	CASNQQVSRSPLHF	TGTGCCAGCAACCAACAGGTTTCGAGGTCACCCCTCCACTTT
-	TRBV6-4	TRBD2	TRBJ2-3	CASSDTGLATDTQYF	TGTGCCAGCAGTGACACCGGACTAGCCACAGATACGCAGTATTTT
-	TRBV7-2	-	TRBJ2-7	CASSQMGALAGYEQYF	TGTGCCAGCAGCCAAATGGGCGCTTTAGCAGGGTACGAGCAGTACTTC
-	TRBV7-8	-	TRBJ2-1	CASSPDVRDEQFF	TGTGCCAGCAGCCCCGATGTGCGGGATGAGCAGTTCTTC
-	TRBV5-1	-	TRBJ1-1	CASSKGGDTEAFF	TGCGCCAGCTCAAAGGGGGGGGACACTGAAGCTTTCTTT
-	TRBV19	TRBD1	TRBJ1-1	CASRSEPGTAIWGAFF	TGTGCCAGTAGGAGTGAACCCGGGACAGCCATTTGGGGAGCTTTCTTT
-	TRBV6-2/TRBV6-3	-	TRBJ1-1	CASSSDRENTEAFF	TGTGCCAGCAGTTCGGACAGAGAGAACACTGAAGCTTTCTTT
-	TRBV6-6	-	TRBJ1-6	CASSYAGRQNSPLHF	TGTGCCAGCAGTTACGCGGGACGGCAGAATTCACCCCTCCACTTT
few	TRBV18	TRBD1	TRBJ1-1	CASSIGTGPNTEAFF	TGTGCCAGCTCCATAGGGACAGGACCGAACACTGAAGCTTTCTTT
-	TRBV6-2/TRBV6-3	-	TRBJ1-5	CASSYSGRFNQPQHF	TGTGCCAGCAGTTACTCGGGCCGATTCAATCAGCCCCAGCATTTT
-	TRBV7-9	TRBD1	TRBJ1-3	CASSSGTAPSSGNTIYF	TGTGCCAGCAGCTCAGGGACAGCCCCGAGCTCTGGAAACACCATATATTTT
-	TRBV19	-	TRBJ1-5	CASRIIGGLSQPQHF	TGTGCCAGTAGAATAATAGGGGGATTGAGTCAGCCCCAGCATTTT
-	TRBV5-1	-	TRBJ2-7	CASSLGPGSYEQYF	TGCGCCAGCAGCCTTGGTCCAGGCTCCTACGAGCAGTACTTC
-	TRBV7-8	-	TRBJ1-4	CASSLGETVYEKLFF	TGTGCCAGCAGCTTAGGGGAGACCGTCTATGAAAAACTGTTTTTT
-	TRBV6-5	-	TRBJ1-1	CASSYSNGREAFF	TGTGCCAGCAGTTACTCGAACGGTCGTGAAGCTTTCTTT
-	TRBV2	-	TRBJ1-1	CASSLIYTEAFF	TGTGCCAGCAGTTTAATTTACACTGAAGCTTTCTTT
-	TRBV10-3	TRBD2	TRBJ2-7	CATHLAGGSREQYF	TGTGCCACACACCTAGCGGGGGGATCCAGGGAGCAGTACTTC
once	TRBV29-1	-	TRBJ2-3	CSVGQTTSTDTQYF	TGCAGCGTTGGACAGACCACTAGCACAGATACGCAGTATTTT
-	TRBV6-1	-	TRBJ2-7	CASSDRASYEQYF	TGTGCCAGCAGTGACAGGGCCTCCTACGAGCAGTACTTC
-	TRBV10-3	TRBD1	TRBJ2-3	CAISDGLRGRTDTQYF	TGTGCCATCAGTGACGGCTTGAGGGGGCGCACAGATACGCAGTATTTT
few	TRBV11-2	-	TRBJ1-5	CASSLGNSGGDQPQHF	TGTGCCAGCAGCTTAGGTAACAGTGGGGGCGATCAGCCCCAGCATTTT
few	TRBV5-5	-	TRBJ1-4	CASSSQGYSEKLFF	TGTGCCAGCAGCTCCCAGGGGTATAGTGAAAAACTGTTTTTT
once	TRBV2	-	TRBJ2-7	CASSDSGSYEQYF	TGTGCCAGCAGTGACAGCGGCTCCTACGAGCAGTACTTC
-	TRBV7-9	-	TRBJ1-1	CASSLVRDRQTEAFF	TGTGCCAGCAGCTTAGTCCGAGACAGACAGACTGAAGCTTTCTTT
-	TRBV5-4	TRBD1	TRBJ1-1	CASSAGQGAEAFF	TGTGCCAGCAGCGCGGGACAGGGGGCTGAAGCTTTCTTT
-	TRBV6-5	-	TRBJ2-5	CASRGLGSHSETQYF	TGTGCCAGCAGGGGCTTGGGCAGTCATTCGGAGACCCAGTACTTC
few	TRBV19	TRBD1	TRBJ1-5	CASSTKKKRTGTASNQPQHF	TGTGCCAGTAGTACTAAAAAGAAAAGAACCGGGACAGCAAGCAATCAGCCCCAGCATTTT
-	TRBV4-1	-	TRBJ2-3	CASSPNGFGTDTQYF	TGCGCCAGCAGCCCCAACGGTTTCGGCACAGATACGCAGTATTTT